This T cell receptor (beta chain) was sequenced for a study of cytomegalovirus exposure and HLA in healthy donors. J lost 5 bases, V lost 4 bases, and 7 bases had no gene match. Germline V gives CDR1 MDHEN, CDR2 SYDVKM. The CDR3 covers 14 residues. Amplification used 60 Vbeta primers and 13 Jbeta primers. TCRdb's copy holds only in-frame clones and misses some; the assay was immunoSEQ multiplex PCR. In the table there are about 220,000 clones, 76% of which are singletons. Sequences were obtained from PBMCs. The chain carries TRBV28 and TRBJ1-1; 7 bases agree with TRBD1. The sequence was collected from a man aged 18 to 30 in good health and CMV-seronegative. CDR3 DNA sequence: TGTGCCAGCAGTTCTACAGGGGAGGCGACTGAAGCTTTCTTT. This translates into CASSSTGEATEAFF.